The text below deals with one T cell receptor (beta chain). What it recognizes is unknown. The sample originates from a study of identical twins. TCRdb itself ran the 5' RACE reads through MiXCR, one entry per CDR3 protein. This table has hundreds of thousands of distinct CDR3 sequences, approximately 24% appearing once. Study-wide findings and caveats: Monozygotic twin pairs showed more out-of-frame TCR alpha sharing than models estimated. Diverse VJ usage suggested most zero-insertion clonotypes were not invariant T cells.

Per germline, CDR1 SEHNR and CDR2 FQNEAQ (reference sequence). This CDR3 spans 14 amino acids. The V and J ends lost 3 bases and 5 bases respectively, with 13 bases between them. This sample was shared with a second study, whose subject was T cells expressing NK-cell markers.

The rearrangement uses TRBV7-9 and TRBJ1-2; D gene uncertain. This TCR was recovered from a woman aged 18 to 35 in good health. Sequencing was done on a sample of CD4+ T cells sorted from blood. CDR3 coding DNA: TGTGCCAGCAGCTTGGGCATCAACCCTTATGGCTACACCTTC. Translating gives CASSLGINPYGYTF. Using reference TRBV7-9 and TRBJ1-2 for the parts outside the CDR3, the full variable domain is DTGVSQNPRHKITKRGQNVTFRCDPISEHNRLYWYRQTLGQGPEFLTYFQNEAQLEKSRLLSDRFSAERPKGSFSTLEIQRTEQGDSAMYLCASSLGINPYGYTFGSGTRLTVV.